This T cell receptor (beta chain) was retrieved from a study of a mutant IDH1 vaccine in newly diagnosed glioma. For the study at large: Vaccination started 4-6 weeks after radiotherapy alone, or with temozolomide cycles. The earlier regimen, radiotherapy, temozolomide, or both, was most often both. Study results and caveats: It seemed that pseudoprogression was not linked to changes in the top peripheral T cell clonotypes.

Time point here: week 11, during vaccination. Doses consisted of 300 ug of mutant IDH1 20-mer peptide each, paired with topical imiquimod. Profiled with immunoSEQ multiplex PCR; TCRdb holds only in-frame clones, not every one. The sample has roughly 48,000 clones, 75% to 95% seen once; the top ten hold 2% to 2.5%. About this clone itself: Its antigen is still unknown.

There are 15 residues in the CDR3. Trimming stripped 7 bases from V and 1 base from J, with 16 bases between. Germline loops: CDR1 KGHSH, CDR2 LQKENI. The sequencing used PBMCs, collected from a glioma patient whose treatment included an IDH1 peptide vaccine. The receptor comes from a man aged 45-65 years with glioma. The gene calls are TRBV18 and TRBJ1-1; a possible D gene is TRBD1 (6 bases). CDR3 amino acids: CASFLGQSANTEAFF. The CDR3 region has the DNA TGTGCCAGCTTTCTCGGACAGAGCGCGAACACTGAAGCTTTCTTT.